The 19 T cell receptor beta chains in this list originate from one sample, sequenced in a study of shared clonotypes between healthy human individuals. The repertoire was sequenced with immunoSEQ multiplex PCR; TCRdb's copy has only in-frame clones and lacks some. The sample carries nearly 500,000 clones, 60% to 85% recorded once. The sequencing sample was made of PBMCs. All receptors derive from a woman aged 35 to 49 in good health. Some clones in this sample may be carry-over from other donors' samples.

Details on this clone: Possible read error: a much larger clone is one base away. This chain joins TRBV30 and TRBJ2-5, with TRBD2 as a possible D gene (5 bases). Germline CDR1 reads GTSNPN; CDR2 reads SVGIG (reference sequence). The CDR3 is 13 residues long. The CDR3 DNA is TGTGCCTGGAACGACGGGGTCCAAGAGACCCAGCACTTC. Its translation is CAWNDGVQETQHF.

This clone was seen more than once but under ten times. The V gene is TRBV7-8, the J gene TRBJ2-7; D could derive from TRBD1 or TRBD2 (6 bases each). The CDR3 is 15 amino acids. V was clipped by 3 bases and J by 0 bases, with 12 bases between them. Germline CDR1 is SGHVS and CDR2 is FQNEAQ. The CDR3 sequence is CASSFRGHSSYEQYF. The CDR3 DNA is TGTGCCAGCAGCTTCCGGGGGCACAGCTCCTACGAGCAGTACTTC.

V usage is TRBV6-1 and J usage is TRBJ1-5; D remains unclear. CDR1 is MNHNS, CDR2 SASEGT, per germline. The V gene lost 4 bases and the J gene lost 0 bases, with 16 bases spanning the gap. This CDR3 is 17 amino acids long. CDR3 nucleotides: TGTGCCAGCAGTGGAGGGTTTGTCGAGGATAGCAATCAGCCCCAGCATTTT. This codes for CASSGGFVEDSNQPQHF.

The chain has TRBV19 and TRBJ1-3; 8 nucleotides match TRBD1. CDR3 length: 17 residues. Germline V gives CDR1 LNHDA, CDR2 SQIVND (reference sequence). J lost 0 bases, V lost 5 bases, and 9 bases had no gene match. The DNA of the CDR3 is TGTGCCAGTAGTTCTCGGACAGGGATTAACTCTGGAAACACCATATATTTT. Translating it yields CASSSRTGINSGNTIYF.

The CDR3 DNA sequence: TGTGCCAGCAGCGAACGCGTCGCCGCCGAGCAGTACTTC. This codes for CASSERVAAEQYF. The J gene is TRBJ2-7, the V gene TRBV2; no clear D gene. Trimming took off 6 bases at V and 6 bases at J, with 15 bases between the two ends. The CDR3 totals 13 residues. Germline loops: CDR1 SNHLY, CDR2 FYNNEI.

The chain carries TRBV2 and TRBJ1-1, with D unclear. V lost 2 bases and J lost 8, with 6 bases in between. CDR1 is SNHLY and CDR2 is FYNNEI in the germline V gene. CDR3 size: 11 residues. Here the CDR3 reads CASSESWEAFF. As DNA, the CDR3 is TGTGCCAGCAGTGAATCCTGGGAAGCTTTCTTT.

This clone was counted between two and nine times. This chain uses TRBV7-9 with TRBJ2-5; possible D gene TRBD1, 5 bases. TRBJ2-7 explains the end of the DNA better; the J call may be wrong. The CDR3 sequence is 12 residues long. Germline V CDR1 and CDR2: SEHNR, FQNEAQ (reference sequence). The CDR3 sequence is CASSLRRDEQYF. The CDR3 region has the DNA TGTGCCAGCAGCTTACGCAGGGACGAGCAGTACTTC.

The J gene is TRBJ2-2, the V gene TRBV5-1; D remains ambiguous. The CDR3 totals 13 residues. CDR1 is SGHRS and CDR2 is YFSETQ in the germline V gene. V was cut by 7 bases and J by 4 bases, with 11 bases left in between. For the CDR3, the DNA is TGCGCCAGCGCCACCGGATCCACCGGGGAGCTGTTTTTT. This codes for CASATGSTGELFF.

This chain joins TRBV27 and TRBJ1-2; 10 positions agree with TRBD1. The CDR3 consists of 17 residues. The trim removed 2 bases at V and 0 bases at J, leaving 6 bases unmatched. In germline, CDR1 is MNHEY, CDR2 SMNVEV (reference sequence). CDR3 DNA: TGTGCCAGCAGTTTAGGGACAGGGGCCCCCACTAACTATGGCTACACCTTC. Its translation is CASSLGTGAPTNYGYTF.

V usage is TRBV6-4 and J usage is TRBJ2-4; unclear D gene. Germline CDR1 is MRHNA and CDR2 is SNTAGT. The CDR3 has 16 residues. V was clipped by 1 base and J by 0 bases, with 10 bases between them. In DNA form, the CDR3 reads TGTGCCAGCAGTGACTGCCTCCTATTAGCCAAAAACATTCAGTACTTC. It specifies CASSDCLLLAKNIQYF.

This clone was detected once. The chain recombines TRBV18 with TRBJ2-2; D gene ambiguous. V gave up 2 bases and J gave up 6 bases, with 4 bases separating them. This CDR3 has 12 residues. Per germline, CDR1 KGHSH and CDR2 LQKENI. The CDR3 bases are TGTGCCAGCTCACCAATCCCCGGGGAGCTGTTTTTT. It is translated as CASSPIPGELFF.

V usage is TRBV6-1 and J usage is TRBJ2-5; D gene unclear. CDR1 is MNHNS and CDR2 is SASEGT in the germline V gene. This CDR3 has 14 residues. Trimming cost V 7 bases and J 1 base, with 13 bases left between them. CDR3 in DNA: TGTGCCAGCATCGTCTTCGACCTCCAAGAGACCCAGTACTTC. It translates to CASIVFDLQETQYF.

The chain recombines TRBV7-3 with TRBJ2-2; D not certain. The CDR3 loop spans 14 amino acids. V lost 2 bases and J lost 4, with 8 bases in between. Germline values: CDR1 SGHTA, CDR2 FQGTGA. CDR3 in DNA: TGTGCCAGCAGCTTATCAGCCCTCACCGGGGAGCTGTTTTTT. Residues: CASSLSALTGELFF.

This clone has a handful of counts. The chain combines TRBV14 with TRBJ1-1; D perhaps matches TRBD1 (5 bases). V dropped 4 bases and J dropped 3 bases, with 9 bases sitting between them. Per the germline V gene, CDR1 is SGHDN and CDR2 is FVKESK. This CDR3 region has 13 residues. The CDR3 DNA is TGTGCCAGCAGCCTTACGACAGACACTGAAGCTTTCTTT. Translation: CASSLTTDTEAFF.

The chain has TRBV18 and TRBJ2-5; the D is unclear. The end of the DNA aligns better with TRBJ2-7, so the J call may be wrong. There are 12 residues in the CDR3. Germline CDR1 KGHSH, CDR2 LQKENI. The CDR3 reads CASSPGTYEQYF. As DNA, the CDR3 is TGTGCCAGCTCCCCAGGAACCTACGAGCAGTACTTC.

The chain combines TRBV5-6 with TRBJ2-2; 10 nucleotides agree with TRBD2. CDR1 is SGHDT and CDR2 is YYEEEE in the germline V gene. The CDR3 loop spans 15 amino acids. V lost 7 bases to trimming and J lost 0 bases; unmatched junction nucleotides: 3. The CDR3 DNA reads TGTGCCAGCCGCACTAGCGGGGCGAACACCGGGGAGCTGTTTTTT. It yields the protein CASRTSGANTGELFF.

The V gene is TRBV9, the J gene TRBJ2-7, with 7 bases lining up with TRBD1. Germline lookup yields CDR1 SGDLS and CDR2 YYNGEE. This CDR3 is built from 15 residues. Trimming at V came to 4 bases and at J to 4 bases, leaving 11 bases not matched to a gene. CDR3 DNA sequence: TGTGCCAGCAGCCCGCGAAAGGGGGCAGAGTACGAGCAGTACTTC. This gives the protein CASSPRKGAEYEQYF. Based on the CDR3 plus reference TRBV9 and TRBJ2-7, the full variable domain is DSGVTQTPKHLITATGQRVTLRCSPRSGDLSVYWYQQSLDQGLQFLIQYYNGEERAKGNILERFSAQQFPDLHSELNLSSLELGDSALYFCASSPRKGAEYEQYFGPGTRLTVT.

The chain joins TRBV5-1 to TRBJ2-7; D may be TRBD1 or TRBD2 (6 bases each). There are 16 residues in the CDR3. With 5 bases removed from V and 6 bases from J, the gap between germline ends came to 24 bases. CDR1 is SGHRS and CDR2 is YFSETQ in the germline V gene. CDR3 sequence (DNA): TGCGCCAGCAGGCCCGAGGGGGGTGCAGGCTACGCCGAGCAGTACTTC. This translates into CASRPEGGAGYAEQYF.

This clone has a single count. Here the CDR3 DNA reads TGTGCCAGTAGTAGTTCAGGACAGGGCTACCGCGAGCAGTACTTC. Translating gives CASSSSGQGYREQYF. The chain is built from TRBV19 and TRBJ2-7, with 8 bases lining up with TRBD1. CDR3 length: 15 residues. CDR1 and CDR2 from the germline V gene are LNHDA and SQIVND (reference sequence). Trimming cost V 4 bases and J 6 bases; bases outside gene matches: 11.